This T cell receptor beta chain was profiled in a study of blood T cell repertoires in COVID-19. Study context: Samples came from the United States, Italy and Spain, spanning acute and convalescent COVID-19. The analysed material was cDNA or gDNA that came from T cells, B-cell-depleted T cells, or PBMCs.

Per the authors' pipeline: Scientists estimated how many nucleated cells there were by amplifying reference gene primers. The protocol was immunoSEQ multiplex PCR, while the TCRdb copy is restricted to in-frame clones and leaves out a portion. V and J calls and clone size are copied from that table; D and trimming were computed from the DNA. This table holds roughly 670,000 clones, approximately 90% found once. The CDR3 is 13 residues long. Germline CDR1 is SGDLS and CDR2 is YYNGEE. V was clipped by 0 bases and J by 6 bases, with 8 bases between them. The receptor comes from a woman in her late teens or twenties with acute or convalescent COVID-19. This rearrangement joins TRBV9 to TRBJ2-3; D remains ambiguous. Input material: peripheral blood. The CDR3 here is CASSVVSVDTQYF. CDR3 in DNA: TGTGCCAGCAGCGTAGTGAGCGTCGATACGCAGTATTTT.